A single T cell receptor beta chain is shown here with its context. Its specificity is unknown. This record comes from a study of T-cell memory formation after mild COVID-19. Study information: Across donors, TCR clusters were largely donor specific. The study's findings and limits: The study found balanced CD4/CD8 in clones contracting day 15 to 85 and a CD4+ lean in later expanders.

V shed 1 base, J shed 8 bases, and the junction held 8 bases outside the gene matches. Germline CDR1 and CDR2: SGHDT and YYEEEE. The CDR3 extends over 15 amino acids. Barcoded TCR alpha and TCR beta cDNA libraries with UMIs came from 5'RACE using constant-segment primers. Each CDR3 protein gets one entry after TCRdb re-called the 5' RACE reads with MiXCR. The sample records 210,000 or so distinct CDR3 sequences, 27% being singletons. This sequence was found in an adult woman who had mild COVID-19 (a few samples of this study predate the infection). Cell type and time point are not known. The chain recombines TRBV5-6 with TRBJ1-5, with 8 bases identical to TRBD1. The sample taken for sequencing was PBMCs or a T cell subset sorted from them (not recorded which). The CDR3 DNA sequence: TGTGCCAGCAGCTTGTACATGGGACAGGTGAAGCCCCAGCATTTT. Translation gives CASSLYMGQVKPQHF.